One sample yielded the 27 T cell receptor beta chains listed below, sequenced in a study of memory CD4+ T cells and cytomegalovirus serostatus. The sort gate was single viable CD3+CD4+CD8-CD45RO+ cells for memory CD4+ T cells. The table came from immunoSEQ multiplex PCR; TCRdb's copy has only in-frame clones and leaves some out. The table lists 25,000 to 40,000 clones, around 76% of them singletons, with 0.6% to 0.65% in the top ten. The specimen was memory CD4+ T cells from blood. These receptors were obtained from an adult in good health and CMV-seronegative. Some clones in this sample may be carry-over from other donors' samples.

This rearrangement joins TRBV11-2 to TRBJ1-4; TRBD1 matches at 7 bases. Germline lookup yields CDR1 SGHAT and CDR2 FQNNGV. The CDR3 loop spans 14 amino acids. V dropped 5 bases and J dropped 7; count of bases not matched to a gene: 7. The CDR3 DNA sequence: TGTGCCAGCAGCCCCCGGACAGGCCTTGAAAAACTGTTTTTT. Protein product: CASSPRTGLEKLFF.

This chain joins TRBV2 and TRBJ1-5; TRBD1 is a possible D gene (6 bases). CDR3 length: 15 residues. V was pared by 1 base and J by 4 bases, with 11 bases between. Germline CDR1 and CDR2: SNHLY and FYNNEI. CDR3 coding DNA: TGTGCCAGCAGTGAAGGACAGGCCTTTAATCAGCCCCAGCATTTT. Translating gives CASSEGQAFNQPQHF.

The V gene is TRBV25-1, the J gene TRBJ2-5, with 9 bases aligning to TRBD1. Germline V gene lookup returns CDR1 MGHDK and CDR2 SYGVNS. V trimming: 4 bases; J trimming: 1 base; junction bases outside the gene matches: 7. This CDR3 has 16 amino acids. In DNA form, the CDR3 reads TGTGCCAGCAGTGCACGGGGACAGGGACTCCAAGAGACCCAGTACTTC. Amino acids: CASSARGQGLQETQYF.

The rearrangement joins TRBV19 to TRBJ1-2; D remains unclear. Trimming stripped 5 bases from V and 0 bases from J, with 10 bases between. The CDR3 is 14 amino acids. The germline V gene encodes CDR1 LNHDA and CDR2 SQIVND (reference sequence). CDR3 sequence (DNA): TGTGCCAGTAGTCCTGGAGCTACTAACTATGGCTACACCTTC. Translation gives CASSPGATNYGYTF.

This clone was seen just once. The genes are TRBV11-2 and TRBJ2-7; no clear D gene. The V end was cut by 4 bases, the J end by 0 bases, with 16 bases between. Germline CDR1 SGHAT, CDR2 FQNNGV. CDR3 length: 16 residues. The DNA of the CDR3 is TGTGCCAGCAGCTCTACGCGACACCCACCCTCCTACGAGCAGTACTTC. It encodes CASSSTRHPPSYEQYF.

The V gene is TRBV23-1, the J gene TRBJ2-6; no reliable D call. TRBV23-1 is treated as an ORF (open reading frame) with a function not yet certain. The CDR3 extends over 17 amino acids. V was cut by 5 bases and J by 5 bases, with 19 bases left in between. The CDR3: CASSSETQQSRANVLTF. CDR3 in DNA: TGCGCCAGCAGTTCAGAAACGCAACAAAGTCGGGCCAACGTCCTGACTTTC.

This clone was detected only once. CDR3 region: CSAGPDTQYF. In DNA, the CDR3 is TGCAGTGCCGGACCAGATACGCAGTATTTT. The V call is TRBV20-1, the J call TRBJ2-3; D call uncertain. This CDR3 spans 10 amino acids. CDR1 DFQATT and CDR2 SNEGSKA come from the germline V gene (reference sequence). V was trimmed by 6 bases and J by 4 bases, leaving 5 bases between them.

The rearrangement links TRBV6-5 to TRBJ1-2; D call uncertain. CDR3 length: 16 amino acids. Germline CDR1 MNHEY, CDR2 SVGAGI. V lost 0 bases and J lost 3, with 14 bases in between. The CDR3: CASSYSVHQRDYGYTF. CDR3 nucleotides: TGTGCCAGCAGTTACTCTGTCCACCAACGAGACTATGGCTACACCTTC.

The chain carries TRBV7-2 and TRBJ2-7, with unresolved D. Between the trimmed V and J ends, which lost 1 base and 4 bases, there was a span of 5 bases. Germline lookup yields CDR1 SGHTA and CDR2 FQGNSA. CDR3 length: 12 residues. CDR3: CASSLGRYEQYF. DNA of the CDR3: TGTGCCAGCAGCTTAGGGCGGTACGAGCAGTACTTC.

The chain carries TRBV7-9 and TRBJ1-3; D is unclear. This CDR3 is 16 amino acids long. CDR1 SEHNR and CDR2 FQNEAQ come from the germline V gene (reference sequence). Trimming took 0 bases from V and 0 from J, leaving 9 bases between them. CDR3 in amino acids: CASSLASVYSGNTIYF. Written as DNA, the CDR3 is TGTGCCAGCAGCTTAGCATCGGTCTACTCTGGAAACACCATATATTTT.

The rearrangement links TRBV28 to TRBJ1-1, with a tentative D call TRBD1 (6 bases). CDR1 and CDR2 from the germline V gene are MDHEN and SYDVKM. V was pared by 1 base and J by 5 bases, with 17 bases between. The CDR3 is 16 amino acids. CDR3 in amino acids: CASSLFKGGLGTEAFF. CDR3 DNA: TGTGCCAGCAGTTTATTTAAGGGGGGGCTGGGGACTGAAGCTTTCTTT.

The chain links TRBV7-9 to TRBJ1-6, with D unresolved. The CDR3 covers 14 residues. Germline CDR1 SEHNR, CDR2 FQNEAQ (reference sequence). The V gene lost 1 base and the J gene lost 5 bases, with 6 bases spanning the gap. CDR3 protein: CASSLGADNSPLHF. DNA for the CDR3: TGTGCCAGCAGCTTAGGGGCAGATAATTCACCCCTCCACTTT.

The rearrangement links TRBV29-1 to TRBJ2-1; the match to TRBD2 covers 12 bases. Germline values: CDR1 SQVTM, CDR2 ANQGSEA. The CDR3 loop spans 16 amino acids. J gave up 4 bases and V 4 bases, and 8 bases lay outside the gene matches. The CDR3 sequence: CSVGRLAGADYNEQFF. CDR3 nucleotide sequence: TGCAGCGTTGGGAGACTAGCGGGGGCAGATTACAATGAGCAGTTCTTC.

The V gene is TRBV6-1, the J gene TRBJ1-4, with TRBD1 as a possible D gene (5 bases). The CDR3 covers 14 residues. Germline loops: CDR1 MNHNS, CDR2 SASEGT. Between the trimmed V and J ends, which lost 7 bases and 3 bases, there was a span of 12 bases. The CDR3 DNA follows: TGTGCCAGCACCCAGGGACCGGCTAATGAAAAACTGTTTTTT. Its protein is CASTQGPANEKLFF.

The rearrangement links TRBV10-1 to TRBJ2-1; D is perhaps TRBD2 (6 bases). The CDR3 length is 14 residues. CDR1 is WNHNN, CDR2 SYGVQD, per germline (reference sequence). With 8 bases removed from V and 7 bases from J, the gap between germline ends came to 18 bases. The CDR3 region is CASSEAGTANEQFF. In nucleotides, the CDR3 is TGCGCCAGCTCAGAGGCCGGGACTGCGAATGAGCAGTTCTTC.

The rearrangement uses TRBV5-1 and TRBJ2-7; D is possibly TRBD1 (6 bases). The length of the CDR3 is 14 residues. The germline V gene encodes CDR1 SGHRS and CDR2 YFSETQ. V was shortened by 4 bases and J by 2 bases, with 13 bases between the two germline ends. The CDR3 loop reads CASSEGPGAYEQYF. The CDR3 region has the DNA TGCGCCAGCAGCGAAGGTCCAGGGGCCTACGAGCAGTACTTC.

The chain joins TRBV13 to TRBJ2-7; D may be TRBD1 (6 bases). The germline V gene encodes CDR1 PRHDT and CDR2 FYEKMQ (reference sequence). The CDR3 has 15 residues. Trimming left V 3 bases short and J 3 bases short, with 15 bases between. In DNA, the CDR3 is TGTGCCAGCAGCTTGGTCGGACAGACCCGCTACGAGCAGTACTTC. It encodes CASSLVGQTRYEQYF.

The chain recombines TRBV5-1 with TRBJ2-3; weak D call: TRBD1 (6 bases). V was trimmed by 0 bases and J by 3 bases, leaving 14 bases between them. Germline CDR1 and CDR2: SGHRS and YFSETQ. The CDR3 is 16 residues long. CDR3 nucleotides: TGCGCCAGCAGCTTGGTAGTTCGGCAGGGGACAGATACGCAGTATTTT. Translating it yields CASSLVVRQGTDTQYF.

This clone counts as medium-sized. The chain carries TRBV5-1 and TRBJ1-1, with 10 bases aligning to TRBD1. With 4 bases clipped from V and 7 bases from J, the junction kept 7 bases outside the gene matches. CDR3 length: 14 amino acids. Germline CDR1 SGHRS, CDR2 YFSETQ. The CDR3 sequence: CASSLPTGGHEAFF. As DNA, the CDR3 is TGCGCCAGCAGCCTGCCGACAGGGGGCCATGAAGCTTTCTTT.

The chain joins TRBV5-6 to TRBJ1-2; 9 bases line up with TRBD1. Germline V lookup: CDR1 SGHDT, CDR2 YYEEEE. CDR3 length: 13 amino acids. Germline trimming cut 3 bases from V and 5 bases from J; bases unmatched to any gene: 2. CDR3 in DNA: TGTGCCAGCAGCTCACAGGGGGCATATGGCTACACCTTC. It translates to CASSSQGAYGYTF.

The CDR3 DNA reads as TGTGCCTGGAATGGACTAGCGGGACTCACAGATACGCAGTATTTT. This translates into CAWNGLAGLTDTQYF. This chain uses TRBV30 with TRBJ2-3; 12 positions agree with TRBD2. The V gene's germline CDR1 is GTSNPN and CDR2 SVGIG (reference sequence). V shed 4 bases and J 2 bases; nucleotides not matched to a gene: 4. The CDR3 has 15 amino acids.

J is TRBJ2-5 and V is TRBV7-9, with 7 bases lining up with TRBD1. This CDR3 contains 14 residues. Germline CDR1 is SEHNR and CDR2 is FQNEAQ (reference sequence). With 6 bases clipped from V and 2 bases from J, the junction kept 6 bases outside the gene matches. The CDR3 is CASRSDRAQETQYF. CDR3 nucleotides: TGTGCCAGCAGATCAGACAGGGCTCAAGAGACCCAGTACTTC.

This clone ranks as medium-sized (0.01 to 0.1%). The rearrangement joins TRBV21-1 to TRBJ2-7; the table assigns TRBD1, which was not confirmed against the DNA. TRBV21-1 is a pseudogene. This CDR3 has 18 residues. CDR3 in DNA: TGTGCCAGCAGCCCCCGATGGGACAGATATTCGAGCTCCTACGAGCAGTACTTC. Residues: CASSPRWDRYSSSYEQYF.

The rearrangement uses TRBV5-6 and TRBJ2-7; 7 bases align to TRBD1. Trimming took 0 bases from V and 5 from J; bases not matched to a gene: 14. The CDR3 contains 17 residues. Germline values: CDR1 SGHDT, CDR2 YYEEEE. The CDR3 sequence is CASSLGGGADRADEQYF. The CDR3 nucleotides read TGTGCCAGCAGCTTGGGCGGCGGTGCTGACAGGGCTGACGAGCAGTACTTC. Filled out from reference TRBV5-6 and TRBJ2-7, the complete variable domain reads DAGVTQSPTHLIKTRGQQVTLRCSPKSGHDTVSWYQQALGQGPQFIFQYYEEEERQRGNFPDRFSGHQFPNYSSELNVNALLLGDSALYLCASSLGGGADRADEQYFGPGTRLTVT.

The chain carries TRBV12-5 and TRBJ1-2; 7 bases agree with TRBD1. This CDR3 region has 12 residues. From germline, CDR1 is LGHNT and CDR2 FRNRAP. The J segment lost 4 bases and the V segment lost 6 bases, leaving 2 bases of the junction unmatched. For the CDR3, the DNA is TGTGCTAGTGGGGCAGGGGGCTATGGCTACACCTTC. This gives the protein CASGAGGYGYTF. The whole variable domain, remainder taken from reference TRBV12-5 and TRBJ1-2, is DARVTQTPRHKVTEMGQEVTMRCQPILGHNTVFWYRQTMMQGLELLAYFRNRAPLDDSGMPKDRFSAEMPDATLATLKIQPSEPRDSAVYFCASGAGGYGYTFGSGTRLTVV.

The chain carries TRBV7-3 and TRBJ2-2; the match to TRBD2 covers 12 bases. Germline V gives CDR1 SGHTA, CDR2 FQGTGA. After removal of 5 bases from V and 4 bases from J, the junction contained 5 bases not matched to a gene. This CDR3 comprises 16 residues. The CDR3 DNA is TGTGCCAGCAGCCCGACTAGCGGGGGCACCACCGGGGAGCTGTTTTTT. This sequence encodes CASSPTSGGTTGELFF.

The CDR3 nucleotides are TGTGCCAGTAGTATAGATCGGGGAGATACGCAGTATTTT. It translates to CASSIDRGDTQYF. The chain couples TRBV19 to TRBJ2-3; tentative D call: TRBD2 (5 bases). CDR3 length: 13 amino acids. Looked up from germline, CDR1 is LNHDA and CDR2 is SQIVND (reference sequence). Trimming left V 0 bases short and J 5 bases short, with 6 bases between.